A single sample gave rise to the 29 T cell receptor beta chains below, sequenced in a study of cytomegalovirus exposure and HLA in healthy donors. TCRdb's copy holds only in-frame clones and misses some; the assay was immunoSEQ multiplex PCR. The sample consists of 150,000 to 180,000 clones, around 88% of them appearing once. Material: PBMCs. The receptors come from a man aged 18 to 30 in good health and CMV-seropositive.

J is TRBJ2-7 and V is TRBV4-3, with a tentative D call TRBD1 (5 bases). The V end lost 4 bases, the J end lost 2 bases, and 21 bases lay between the germline ends. This CDR3 comprises 17 residues. In germline, CDR1 is LGHNA, CDR2 YSLEER. CDR3 amino acids: CASSPTGDSFFPYEQYF. For the CDR3, the DNA is TGCGCCAGCAGCCCCACAGGCGACTCCTTTTTTCCCTACGAGCAGTACTTC.

V usage is TRBV9 and J usage is TRBJ2-1, with 8 nucleotides matching TRBD2. From germline, CDR1 is SGDLS and CDR2 YYNGEE. This CDR3 spans 17 amino acids. Unmatched junction bases numbered 7, after V lost 0 bases and J lost 2 bases. Here the CDR3 reads CASSVERRGVPYNEQFF. Here the CDR3 DNA reads TGTGCCAGCAGCGTAGAGCGGCGGGGGGTACCCTACAATGAGCAGTTCTTC.

The chain joins TRBV4-1 to TRBJ2-5; 7 bases are shared with TRBD1. V shed 4 bases, J shed 4 bases, and the junction held 15 bases outside the gene matches. Germline V gene data show CDR1 as MGHRA and CDR2 as YSYEKL. CDR3 length: 17 residues. CDR3 in amino acids: CASSRRDRGGLGETQYF. CDR3 DNA sequence: TGCGCCAGCAGCCGCCGGGACAGAGGGGGATTGGGAGAGACCCAGTACTTC.

The chain is built from TRBV13 and TRBJ2-7; 9 bases are a match to TRBD1. This CDR3 has 14 residues. Germline values: CDR1 PRHDT, CDR2 FYEKMQ (reference sequence). The J segment lost 4 bases and the V segment lost 1 base, leaving 2 bases of the junction unmatched. The CDR3 coding sequence is TGTGCCAGCAGCTTAGCGGACAGGGGTTACGAGCAGTACTTC. Its protein product is CASSLADRGYEQYF.

The chain couples TRBV12-5 to TRBJ1-4, with D hard to call. Germline V gene data show CDR1 as LGHNT and CDR2 as FRNRAP. This CDR3 comprises 16 residues. The V and J ends lost 3 bases and 5 bases respectively, with 16 bases between them. The CDR3 DNA sequence: TGTGCTAGTGGTTTAGGCGGGGAGTTTAGAAATGAAAAACTGTTTTTT. Amino acids: CASGLGGEFRNEKLFF.

The V and J genes are TRBV6-5 and TRBJ2-3; tentative D call: TRBD1 (5 bases). Germline CDR1 reads MNHEY; CDR2 reads SVGAGI. The CDR3 length is 14 residues. With 6 bases removed from V and 4 bases from J, the gap between germline ends came to 14 bases. The CDR3 DNA reads TGTGCCAGCAGCCACAGGCAGCCCGCAGATACGCAGTATTTT. It encodes CASSHRQPADTQYF.

The chain has TRBV5-1 and TRBJ2-6; perhaps TRBD2 as D (6 bases). Germline V gene sequence: CDR1 SGHRS, CDR2 YFSETQ. The CDR3 loop spans 16 amino acids. V was pared by 3 bases and J by 4 bases, with 14 bases between. The CDR3 DNA reads TGCGCCAGCAGCTGGGAGGCAGCGAGCGGGGCCAACGTCCTGACTTTC. It is translated as CASSWEAASGANVLTF.

The chain recombines TRBV7-9 with TRBJ1-1; D uncertain. The CDR3 totals 13 residues. V lost 7 bases and J lost 7, with 16 bases in between. The germline V gene has CDR1 SEHNR and CDR2 FQNEAQ (reference sequence). Here the CDR3 DNA reads TGTGCCAGCACCCTGACGATGGCAGGTGAAGCTTTCTTT. Translation: CASTLTMAGEAFF.

CDR3 sequence: CASSLPGGIYGYTF. The CDR3 bases are TGTGCCAGCAGCTTACCAGGGGGTATCTATGGCTACACCTTC. The rearrangement joins TRBV7-9 to TRBJ1-2, with 7 bases that match TRBD1. The V segment lost 2 bases and the J segment 4 bases; nucleotides outside the gene matches: 4. The CDR3 covers 14 residues. The germline V gene has CDR1 SEHNR and CDR2 FQNEAQ (reference sequence).

The V call is TRBV6-5, the J call TRBJ1-2; TRBD1 matches 7 bases. Germline V gene sequence: CDR1 MNHEY, CDR2 SVGAGI. The CDR3 loop spans 15 amino acids. V shed 6 bases and J 0 bases; nucleotides not matched to a gene: 7. In nucleotides, the CDR3 is TGTGCCAGCAGGTCCCAGGGGGAGGCTAACTATGGCTACACCTTC. This encodes CASRSQGEANYGYTF.

The chain recombines TRBV7-2 with TRBJ2-5; the D is unclear. CDR1 is SGHTA, CDR2 FQGNSA, per germline. V was shortened by 5 bases and J by 5 bases, with 9 bases between the two germline ends. The CDR3 contains 12 residues. Here the CDR3 DNA reads TGTGCCAGCAGCCCTGGCTGGGAGACCCAGTACTTC. This gives the protein CASSPGWETQYF.

The chain uses TRBV15 and TRBJ2-1; D gene uncertain. The CDR3 has 17 residues. CDR1 is LNHNV, CDR2 YYDKDF, per germline (reference sequence). Trimming removed 0 bases from V and 0 bases from J, with 12 bases in between. Here the CDR3 reads CATSRDQAGRSYNEQFF. DNA for the CDR3: TGTGCCACCAGCAGAGACCAGGCCGGTCGCTCCTACAATGAGCAGTTCTTC. Variable domain in full (rest from reference TRBV15 and TRBJ2-1): DAMVIQNPRYQVTQFGKPVTLSCSQTLNHNVMYWYQQKSSQAPKLLFHYYDKDFNNEADTPDNFQSRRPNTSFCFLDIRSPGLGDTAMYLCATSRDQAGRSYNEQFFGPGTRLTVL.

This clone was seen a single time. The chain carries TRBV18 and TRBJ1-2, with D possibly being TRBD1 (5 bases). Germline V gene lookup returns CDR1 KGHSH and CDR2 LQKENI. The CDR3 is made up of 12 amino acids. The ends were cut back, 2 bases at V and 5 bases at J, with 6 bases in the middle. CDR3 protein: CASSPRQYGYTF. CDR3 DNA: TGTGCCAGCTCACCAAGACAGTATGGCTACACCTTC.

This clone is a singleton in its sample. J is TRBJ2-3 and V is TRBV7-2, with 15 bases matching TRBD2. This CDR3 has 17 amino acids. The J segment lost 6 bases and the V segment lost 5 bases, leaving 9 bases of the junction unmatched. Germline CDR1 and CDR2: SGHTA and FQGNSA. The CDR3 reads CASSQWTSGGAGDTQYF. The CDR3 nucleotides read TGTGCCAGCAGCCAGTGGACTAGCGGGGGGGCAGGGGATACGCAGTATTTT.

The chain uses TRBV7-9 and TRBJ2-7, with 7 bases identical to TRBD1. V lost 6 bases and J lost 3; bases outside the gene matches: 8. Germline CDR1 is SEHNR and CDR2 is FQNEAQ (reference sequence). The CDR3 has 14 residues. The CDR3 DNA is TGTGCCAGCAGTCTAGGGGGCAGATACTACGAGCAGTACTTC. Translated: CASSLGGRYYEQYF.

The chain carries TRBV5-1 and TRBJ2-7; 8 bases map to TRBD1. Germline V gene lookup returns CDR1 SGHRS and CDR2 YFSETQ. The junction had 6 bases not matched to a gene; V was cut back by 3 bases and J by 4 bases. CDR3 size: 14 residues. The CDR3: CASSSTGGSYEQYF. The CDR3 nucleotides are TGCGCCAGCAGCTCAACAGGGGGGAGTTACGAGCAGTACTTC. Combining the CDR3 with reference TRBV5-1 and TRBJ2-7 gives the whole variable domain KAGVTQTPRYLIKTRGQQVTLSCSPISGHRSVSWYQQTPGQGLQFLFEYFSETQRNKGNFPGRFSGRQFSNSRSEMNVSTLELGDSALYLCASSSTGGSYEQYFGPGTRLTVT.

The chain joins TRBV5-6 to TRBJ2-2; 10 nucleotides align to TRBD1. Germline CDR1 and CDR2: SGHDT and YYEEEE. The trim removed 4 bases at V and 3 bases at J, leaving 0 bases unmatched. The CDR3 extends over 14 amino acids. The CDR3 DNA follows: TGTGCCAGCAGCGGGACAGGGGACACCGGGGAGCTGTTTTTT. Translated: CASSGTGDTGELFF.

The chain joins TRBV9 to TRBJ1-2; TRBD1 might be the D (5 bases). The CDR3 is made up of 17 amino acids. Trimming cost V 3 bases and J 6 bases, with 24 bases left between them. The V gene's germline CDR1 is SGDLS and CDR2 YYNGEE. CDR3 sequence reads: CASSARGSGLGLDGYTF. The CDR3 nucleotides are TGTGCCAGCAGCGCGAGGGGATCGGGACTGGGTTTAGATGGCTACACCTTC.

The CDR3 DNA is TGTGCCAGCAGTGACAGTAGCAATCAGCCCCAGCATTTT. Protein product: CASSDSSNQPQHF. V gene TRBV6-5 combines with J gene TRBJ1-5; maybe TRBD1 (5 bases). CDR3 length equals 13 residues. Germline CDR1 MNHEY, CDR2 SVGAGI. V was pared by 5 bases and J by 0 bases, with 5 bases between.

The chain has TRBV6-1 and TRBJ1-4; no clear D gene. CDR1 and CDR2 from the germline V gene are MNHNS and SASEGT. Trimming took 7 bases from V and 7 from J, leaving 13 bases between them. There are 13 residues in the CDR3. The CDR3 coding sequence is TGTGCCAGCATTCTGAGCCCGGGTGAAAAACTGTTTTTT. This sequence encodes CASILSPGEKLFF.

V is TRBV6-5 and J is TRBJ1-1; 7 nucleotides line up with TRBD1. The junction had 7 bases not matched to a gene; V was cut back by 0 bases and J by 6 bases. This CDR3 is built from 15 residues. Germline V CDR1 and CDR2: MNHEY, SVGAGI. The CDR3 loop reads CASSYSPGQAAEAFF. CDR3 nucleotide sequence: TGTGCCAGCAGTTACTCGCCTGGACAGGCGGCTGAAGCTTTCTTT.

The rearrangement uses TRBV27 and TRBJ1-3, with 9 bases matching TRBD1. With V trimmed by 3 bases and J by 4 bases, 4 bases remained unmatched. This CDR3 has 15 residues. Germline loops: CDR1 MNHEY, CDR2 SMNVEV (reference sequence). The CDR3 here is CASSLTGTGGNTIYF. The CDR3 DNA reads TGTGCCAGCAGTTTGACCGGGACAGGGGGAAACACCATATATTTT.

The chain uses TRBV18 and TRBJ2-2; TRBD2 aligns across 7 bases. V shed 2 bases, J shed 4 bases, and the junction held 1 base outside the gene matches. The CDR3 is made up of 14 amino acids. CDR1 and CDR2 from the germline V gene are KGHSH and LQKENI. The CDR3: CASSPERGTGELFF. The CDR3 DNA sequence: TGTGCCAGCTCACCAGAGCGGGGCACCGGGGAGCTGTTTTTT.

The V and J genes are TRBV7-2 and TRBJ1-4; 9 nucleotides agree with TRBD1. J gave up 8 bases and V 6 bases, and 10 bases lay outside the gene matches. Germline lookup yields CDR1 SGHTA and CDR2 FQGNSA. CDR3 size: 15 residues. CDR3 protein: CASRRNGQGNEKLFF. The CDR3 bases are TGTGCCAGCAGGCGGAATGGACAGGGGAACGAAAAACTGTTTTTT.

The genes are TRBV5-1 and TRBJ1-1; tentative D call: TRBD1 (6 bases). The CDR3 covers 14 residues. Per the germline V gene, CDR1 is SGHRS and CDR2 is YFSETQ. V gave up 7 bases and J gave up 4 bases, with 17 bases separating them. CDR3 amino acids: CASSSGGGGTEAFF. Written as DNA, the CDR3 is TGCGCCAGCTCCAGCGGGGGGGGCGGCACTGAAGCTTTCTTT.

V usage is TRBV7-8 and J usage is TRBJ2-2, with 9 bases lining up with TRBD2. The CDR3 extends over 17 amino acids. Germline lookup yields CDR1 SGHVS and CDR2 FQNEAQ. Trimming removed 4 bases from V and 6 bases from J; junction bases left unmatched: 12. The CDR3 DNA sequence: TGTGCCAGCAGCTCATCTAATAGCGGGGGCCTCGCCGGGGAGCTGTTTTTT. This gives the protein CASSSSNSGGLAGELFF. Variable domain in full (rest from reference TRBV7-8 and TRBJ2-2): GAGVSQSPRYKVAKRGQDVALRCDPISGHVSLFWYQQALGQGPEFLTYFQNEAQLDKSGLPSDRFFAERPEGSVSTLKIQRTQQEDSAVYLCASSSSNSGGLAGELFFGEGSRLTVL.

V is TRBV28 and J is TRBJ2-7, with 7 bases lining up with TRBD2. Germline V CDR1 and CDR2: MDHEN, SYDVKM. The V segment lost 6 bases and the J segment 2 bases; nucleotides outside the gene matches: 13. CDR3 size: 16 residues. CDR3 protein: CASSMPGLYLAYEQYF. In DNA form, the CDR3 reads TGTGCCAGCAGCATGCCGGGACTATACCTTGCCTACGAGCAGTACTTC.

The chain uses TRBV13 and TRBJ2-4, with a possible D match to TRBD1 (6 bases). The V end lost 3 bases, the J end lost 2 bases, and 11 bases lay between the germline ends. Germline CDR1 PRHDT, CDR2 FYEKMQ (reference sequence). The CDR3 is 15 residues long. The CDR3 DNA sequence: TGTGCCAGCAGCTTCGGGACAACGACCAAAAACATTCAGTACTTC. Translated, it gives CASSFGTTTKNIQYF. The variable domain in full, completed from reference TRBV13 and TRBJ2-4, reads AAGVIQSPRHLIKEKRETATLKCYPIPRHDTVYWYQQGPGQDPQFLISFYEKMQSDKGSIPDRFSAQQFSDYHSELNMSSLELGDSALYFCASSFGTTTKNIQYFGAGTRLSVL.

The chain joins TRBV15 to TRBJ1-5; D is unclear. V was pared by 5 bases and J by 3 bases, with 8 bases between. Germline loops: CDR1 LNHNV, CDR2 YYDKDF (reference sequence). This CDR3 has 13 residues. The CDR3 protein is CATSPVFNQPQHF. The CDR3 DNA follows: TGTGCCACCAGCCCCGTTTTCAATCAGCCCCAGCATTTT.